What follows describes a single T cell receptor beta chain. Its binding antigen is unknown. Per-base qualities were not stored, and no clone one base away is much larger. The record originates from a study of cytotoxic CD8 clonotypes in ibrutinib-treated CLL (dated by TCRdb to about 2021). About the investigation overall: The cohort was composed of about 10 relapsed/refractory and 15 treatment-naive patients; IGHV unmutated status was identified in approximately 17 patients. Responses were partial in roughly 24 patients and complete in 2; after median approximately 69 months follow-up, around 15 stayed in remission and about twelve progressed. Response samples were taken after a median of 12 months on treatment, ranging from roughly 6 to 36 months. On average, each sample yielded around 250,000 productive templates and about 95,000 productive rearrangements. Longitudinal samples were obtainable from about 30% of the roughly 86 participants in the trial. Cryopreserved peripheral blood mononuclear cells were collected before treatment, at response, and at either disease progression or sustained remission. Patients were still on ibrutinib when every remission and progressive disease sample was collected.

A MiSeq instrument was used for deep resolution sequencing, which targeted depths ranging from 1 in 1 million up to 1 in 200,000 T cells, with coverage averaging 10x for each clonotype. The immunoSEQ hsTCRB Kit was used to generate the TCR beta libraries. In the original analysis: Data were analyzed with ImmunoSEQ Data Assistant and ImmunoSEQ Analyzer, with V, D and J genes assigned per IMGT definitions. Clonality, with values ranging from 0 to 1, was calculated as one minus the normalized Shannon entropy of productive rearrangement frequencies. Only overrepresented clonotypes making up at least 0.05% of each patient's repertoire were included in the public clonotype analysis. Approximately 12 repertoires from age-matched healthy donors, obtained from immuneACCESS, served as clonality controls. What TCRdb holds here is the immuneACCESS table cut down to in-frame rearrangements. Part of the clones is not present; checked against another copy, under half of the missing clones reflect an unresolved V gene, and the others are unexplained. V and J calls and clone size are those listed in that table; D and trimming were worked out from the DNA. The sample contains 200,000 to 250,000 clones, approximately 79% of them found a single time. The biggest ten clones account for roughly an eighth of the sample.

This sample's time point label indicates: about 11 months on ibrutinib. For TCR beta library preparation, 1.5 to 2 micrograms of genomic DNA were isolated from cryopreserved PBMCs. Longitudinal blood samples from CLL patients receiving ibrutinib monotherapy were subjected to high-throughput TCR beta sequencing. The patients were enrolled in a single-center, open-label phase 2 trial of ibrutinib monotherapy. The CDR3 starts with the cysteine, ends with the phenylalanine, and has 14 residues. The DNA shown is the 42-base CDR3, in frame from base 1. V is reduced by 4 bases and J by 1 base, leaving a spacing of 11 bases between them. Based on the germline V gene, the CDR1 and CDR2 sequences are SGHRS and YFSETQ. Broad study findings and their caveats: Sampling times were not matched between sustained-remission and progressing patients, and lymph node repertoires were not studied. Public clonotypes were found to be uncommon and were observed to contract or remain stable during treatment; the increase in clonality was shown to reflect expansion of private clonotypes at ibrutinib response. Baseline clonality was found to be higher than that of age-matched healthy donors and was strongly correlated with circulating CD8+ T-cell counts. Clonality rose at ibrutinib response, remained stable during sustained remission, and dropped back toward baseline at progression.

Recombination linked TRBV5-1 to TRBJ1-1; TRBD1 is perhaps the D gene, given 6 matching bases. This sequence was found in a human donor with chronic lymphocytic leukemia. This sample comprised PBMCs, obtained after 12 months of ibrutinib treatment. The DNA is as follows: TGCGCCAGCAGCAACCCAGGGGAGAACACTGAAGCTTTCTTT. This gives the protein CASSNPGENTEAFF.